A selection of T cell receptor beta chains follows, all from one sample in a study of shared clonotypes between healthy human individuals. The data were produced by immunoSEQ multiplex PCR, yet TCRdb's version contains in-frame clones alone and is incomplete. This table has a few million clones, just over 90% appearing once. The sequencing input was naive CD4+ T cells from PBMCs. The receptors stem from a man aged 18 to 29 in good health. Some clones in this sample may be carry-over from other donors' samples. The CDR3 runs from the conserved cysteine through the conserved F or W. Each record gives: D gene, V gene, J gene, clone size, CDR3 DNA, CDR3 protein. The D gene is left open where the match is weak. Expanded clones get a size class; other rows say once, few or many, or leave the size out.

TRBD1	TRBV6-1	TRBJ2-7	.	TGTGCCAGCAGTGTAGGACAGGGTAGGTACGAGCAGTACTTC	CASSVGQGRYEQYF
TRBD1	TRBV27	TRBJ2-3	.	TGTGCCAGCAGTAAAGACAGGGTTGCTACGCAGTATTTT	CASSKDRVATQYF
.	TRBV5-6	TRBJ2-3	.	TGTGCCAGCAGCTTGTACTTGCTTGCGGGGAGCACAGATACGCAGTATTTT	CASSLYLLAGSTDTQYF
.	TRBV6-5	TRBJ2-3	.	TGTGCCAGCATCCCGGCGGGCACAGATACGCAGTATTTT	CASIPAGTDTQYF
.	TRBV6-6	TRBJ2-7	.	TGTGCCAGCAGGGCAGCGCCCTCCTACGAGCAGTACTTC	CASRAAPSYEQYF
TRBD2	TRBV7-2	TRBJ2-7	.	TGTGCCAGCAGCCCCCTCGGGACTAGAATCTACGAGCAGTACTTC	CASSPLGTRIYEQYF
TRBD1	TRBV28	TRBJ1-4	.	TGTGCCAGCAGTCCACCACAGGGGACGAATGAAAAACTGTTTTTT	CASSPPQGTNEKLFF
TRBD2	TRBV27	TRBJ2-1	.	TGTGCCAGCAGAGGACTAGCGGGCGGGAGCTCCTACAATGAGCAGTTCTTC	CASRGLAGGSSYNEQFF
.	TRBV4-1	TRBJ2-3	.	TGCGCCAGCAGCCGGGCCACAACCACAGATACGCAGTATTTT	CASSRATTTDTQYF
.	TRBV5-1	TRBJ2-1	.	TGCGCCAGCAATCCGAGGGAGACCCCAGTGGATGAGCAGTTCTTC	CASNPRETPVDEQFF
.	TRBV4-1	TRBJ2-1	.	TGCGCCAGCAGGGGACTTCCTATTGGGACTCAGAGCTCCTACAATGAGCAGTTCTTC	CASRGLPIGTQSSYNEQFF
.	TRBV5-1	TRBJ1-1	.	TGCGCCAGCAGCTTGGTGCCGCGAGATATGAACACTGAAGCTTTCTTT	CASSLVPRDMNTEAFF
TRBD1	TRBV27	TRBJ1-1	.	TGTGCCAGCAGTTATGACAGGGACCTCTCGAACACTGAAGCTTTCTTT	CASSYDRDLSNTEAFF
.	TRBV5-1	TRBJ2-1	.	TGCGCCAGCAGCTTGCATGGAGGCCCGAACTCCTACAATGAGCAGTTCTTC	CASSLHGGPNSYNEQFF
TRBD1	TRBV6-5	TRBJ1-1	.	TGTGCCAGCAGATCCGGGACAGGGGGCACTGAAGCTTTCTTT	CASRSGTGGTEAFF
.	TRBV5-3	TRBJ2-2	.	TGTGCCAGAAGCTTACTCGACAGAAACACCGGGGAGCTGTTTTTT	CARSLLDRNTGELFF
TRBD2	TRBV7-9	TRBJ2-7	.	TGTGCCAGCAGCCACCGGGACGGACTAGCGGGAGTCGACGAGCAGTACTTC	CASSHRDGLAGVDEQYF
.	TRBV7-2	TRBJ2-7	.	TGTGCCAGCAGCCATGCTGTACGGACTGGGGGCCACGAGCAGTACTTC	CASSHAVRTGGHEQYF
TRBD2	TRBV9	TRBJ2-7	.	TGTGCCAGCAGCTGGGACCTAGCGGGAGGGCGGGGAGAGCAGTACTTC	CASSWDLAGGRGEQYF
TRBD1	TRBV28	TRBJ2-7	.	TGTGCCAGCAGAGGAGGGACAGGGGGCTACGAGCAGTACTTC	CASRGGTGGYEQYF
.	TRBV7-6	TRBJ2-5	.	TGTGCCAGCAGCTTAGCGTGGGGGGAGACCCAGTACTTC	CASSLAWGETQYF
TRBD2	TRBV27	TRBJ2-7	.	TGTGCCAGCAGTTTCGAGAGCGGGACTTCCTACGAGCAGTACTTC	CASSFESGTSYEQYF
TRBD2	TRBV4-3	TRBJ2-5	.	TGCGCCAGCAGCCAAGAAGGCGCTAGCGGGAAAGAGACCCAGTACTTC	CASSQEGASGKETQYF
.	TRBV5-1	TRBJ1-3	once	TGCGCCAGCAGCTTTGGGCCTCTCGTCCCTGGAAACACCATATATTTT	CASSFGPLVPGNTIYF
TRBD2	TRBV9	TRBJ2-1	.	TGTGCCAGCAGCGAGGGACTAGCGGGAGGGCCCTCAACGTACAATGAGCAGTTCTTC	CASSEGLAGGPSTYNEQFF
.	TRBV6-5	TRBJ1-1	.	TGTGCCAGCAGCCCCTTCGGCACTGAAGCTTTCTTT	CASSPFGTEAFF
TRBD2	TRBV5-8	TRBJ2-3	.	TGTGCCAGCAGCCTAGCGGGACGTAGCACAGATACGCAGTATTTT	CASSLAGRSTDTQYF
TRBD2	TRBV6-6	TRBJ2-3	.	TGTGCCAGCAGCACACATGAGGCGGGAGGCACAGATACGCAGTATTTT	CASSTHEAGGTDTQYF
TRBD2	TRBV7-9	TRBJ2-1	.	TGTGCCAGCAGCTCTCTAGCGGCCCACAATGAGCAGTTCTTC	CASSSLAAHNEQFF
TRBD1	TRBV19	TRBJ1-5	few	TGTGCCAGTAGTCCTTGGGACAGGGGCAATCAGCCCCAGCATTTT	CASSPWDRGNQPQHF
TRBD2	TRBV18	TRBJ2-7	.	TGTGCCAGCTCACCGGGGGGACTAGCGGGGATCTACGAGCAGTACTTC	CASSPGGLAGIYEQYF
.	TRBV28	TRBJ1-1	.	TGTGCCAGCCATGGGTTACACGGCCAGAACACTGAAGCTTTCTTT	CASHGLHGQNTEAFF
.	TRBV7-8	TRBJ1-3	.	TGTGCCAGCAGCTTAGTTATGGGTCGGACCATATATTTT	CASSLVMGRTIYF
.	TRBV7-2	TRBJ2-3	.	TGTGCCAGCAGTCAAAGAGGTGCAGATACGCAGTATTTT	CASSQRGADTQYF
.	TRBV30	TRBJ1-5	.	TGTGCCTGGAGTGGTCAGGTCCTAAATCAGCCCCAGCATTTT	CAWSGQVLNQPQHF
TRBD2	TRBV5-4	TRBJ2-7	once	TGTGCCAGCAGCATTCGGACTAGCGGGAGTTTGGACGAGCAGTACTTC	CASSIRTSGSLDEQYF
TRBD1	TRBV5-1	TRBJ2-7	.	TGCGCCAGCAGCTTGTGGTTAACGGGACAGGGACGCTACGAGCAGTACTTC	CASSLWLTGQGRYEQYF
.	TRBV5-4	TRBJ2-4	once	TGTGCCAGCAGTGAGGACCTAGCCAAAAACATTCAGTACTTC	CASSEDLAKNIQYF
.	TRBV9	TRBJ2-1	.	TGTGCCAGCAGACGAGATGAGAAGCAGTTCTTC	CASRRDEKQFF
.	TRBV7-9	TRBJ1-3	.	TGTGCCAGCAGCTTAACTCGGTGGGACTCTGGAAACACCATATATTTT	CASSLTRWDSGNTIYF
.	TRBV30	TRBJ1-6	.	TGTGCCTGGAGTACCGACGGGGGCGATTCACCCCTCCACTTT	CAWSTDGGDSPLHF
.	TRBV4-1	TRBJ1-4	.	TGCGCCAGCAGCCACATACACGGAGAAAAACTGTTTTTT	CASSHIHGEKLFF
.	TRBV27	TRBJ1-5	.	TGTGCCAGCAGTTTCCGGGGGATTCAGCCCCAGCATTTT	CASSFRGIQPQHF
TRBD2	TRBV2	TRBJ2-5	.	TGTGCCAGCAGTGAAGGTCTAGCGGGCATGCAGACCCAGTACTTC	CASSEGLAGMQTQYF
.	TRBV7-8	TRBJ2-7	.	TGTGCCAGCAGCTCTGGTGGGGGGGGGCACTTGGCCTACGAGCAGTACTTC	CASSSGGGGHLAYEQYF
.	TRBV20-1	TRBJ2-4	.	TGCAGTGCTGGAGACTCCGGGACTCAGTACTTC	CSAGDSGTQYF
.	TRBV11-1	TRBJ2-7	.	TGTGCCAGCAGCACGCGCACATTTTCCTACGAGCAGTACTTC	CASSTRTFSYEQYF
.	TRBV5-1	TRBJ2-6	.	TGCGCCAGCAGCCCCCTTTTCGCTGGCGCCCCTAACTCTGGGGCCAACGTCCTGACTTTC	CASSPLFAGAPNSGANVLTF
TRBD1	TRBV11-2	TRBJ2-1	few	TGTGCCAGCAGCTTAGATGGAGGGGACAGGTTAGAGCAGTTCTTC	CASSLDGGDRLEQFF
TRBD1	TRBV7-6	TRBJ2-2	once	TGTGCCAGCAGCTTACTTGACAGGGGGCGTCGGTTGGCCGGGGAGCTGTTTTTT	CASSLLDRGRRLAGELFF
TRBD1	TRBV6-5	TRBJ1-1	.	TGTGCCAGCAGAAGGACAGGGTTTGAAGCTTTCTTT	CASRRTGFEAFF
TRBD2	TRBV10-2	TRBJ2-2	.	TGCGCCAGCAGTGAGGCCGGGACTAGTCACACCGGGGAGCTGTTTTTT	CASSEAGTSHTGELFF
.	TRBV7-3	TRBJ2-2	.	TGTGCCAGCAGCCGGAACACCGGGGAGCTGTTTTTT	CASSRNTGELFF